This is a list of T cell receptor beta chains from one sample in a study of shared clonotypes between healthy human individuals. Clones were read by immunoSEQ multiplex PCR, and TCRdb kept only the in-frame ones, dropping some. This repertoire shows around 2.1 million clones, 85% to 95% found once; its top ten account for 1.5% to 2%. The sample comprised naive CD8+ T cells from PBMCs. These receptors were collected from a man between 18 and 29 years old in good health. Some clones in this sample may be carry-over from other donors' samples. CDR3s include the opening cysteine and the closing phenylalanine or tryptophan. D genes are given only for firm matches. Clone size, where shown, is once, few, many, or a class for clones that have expanded.

J	size	D	V	DNA	CDR3
TRBJ1-2	-	-	TRBV28	TGTGCCAGCAATAAATTAGGACATATCTATGGCTACACCTTC	CASNKLGHIYGYTF
TRBJ1-3	few	-	TRBV2	TGTGCCAGCATCCACCCTGGAAACACCATATATTTT	CASIHPGNTIYF
TRBJ2-3	-	-	TRBV5-6	TGTGCCAGCAGCTTGGGTGGGACAAAAAGTAGCACAGATACGCAGTATTTT	CASSLGGTKSSTDTQYF
TRBJ2-7	once	-	TRBV7-9	TGTGCCAGCAGCTTAGACAGGGCAATATCCTACGAGCAGTACTTC	CASSLDRAISYEQYF
TRBJ2-2	-	-	TRBV27	TGTGCCAGCAGTCCTCCGCCTGGACAGAAAAGTCCCGGGGAGCTGTTTTTT	CASSPPPGQKSPGELFF
TRBJ2-2	-	-	TRBV4-1	TGCGCCAGCAGCCAACTACTCACCGGGGAGCTGTTTTTT	CASSQLLTGELFF
TRBJ2-1	-	TRBD1	TRBV5-4	TGTGCCAGCAGCCCGGACAGGGATTGGAGGGAGCAGTTCTTC	CASSPDRDWREQFF
TRBJ1-2	-	TRBD1	TRBV27	TGTGCCAGCAGTCCCTCGCAGGGGGCGGTACCACTTGGCTACACCTTC	CASSPSQGAVPLGYTF
TRBJ1-1	few	TRBD1	TRBV11-1	TGTGCCAGCAGCGACAGGGGAACTGAAGCTTTCTTT	CASSDRGTEAFF
TRBJ1-5	-	TRBD1	TRBV5-5	TGTGCCAGCAGCTTGATCCTTGGAGGGGGCCCATATAGCAATCAGCCCCAGCATTTT	CASSLILGGGPYSNQPQHF
TRBJ1-3	-	-	TRBV4-3	TGCGCCAGCAGCCAAGACAGGGTCATTAAAGACACCATATATTTT	CASSQDRVIKDTIYF
TRBJ2-7	once	-	TRBV27	TGTGCCAGCAGTTTATACCCCACTTCAGGTCTCGAGCAGTACTTC	CASSLYPTSGLEQYF
TRBJ2-1	-	TRBD1	TRBV7-2	TGTGCCAGCAGCTATTCCGGGACAGACTACAATGAGCAGTTCTTC	CASSYSGTDYNEQFF
TRBJ2-5	once	-	TRBV4-2	TGTGCCAGCAGCTCCAGCTTAGCGGCAGTCTACCAAGAGACCCAGTACTTC	CASSSSLAAVYQETQYF
TRBJ2-4	-	-	TRBV4-3	TGCGCCAGCAGCCAAGGGTTCCAGCGGGCCCCGCTAGCCAAAAACATTCAGTACTTC	CASSQGFQRAPLAKNIQYF
TRBJ2-7	-	-	TRBV7-9	TGTGCCAGCACATCCGGGACTGAGATATACGAGCAGTACTTC	CASTSGTEIYEQYF
TRBJ1-1	-	-	TRBV6-5	TGTGCCAGCAGTTACCGAGAGGGGGACACTGAAGCTTTCTTT	CASSYREGDTEAFF
TRBJ2-1	-	TRBD2	TRBV2	TGTGCCAGCAGTGAAGCGCATTTGGGAAGCGGGAGCTACAATGAGCAGTTCTTC	CASSEAHLGSGSYNEQFF
TRBJ2-7	-	TRBD1	TRBV11-2	TGTGCCAGCAGCAGGGGGCTGGGGGAGCAGTACTTC	CASSRGLGEQYF
TRBJ1-1	-	-	TRBV2	TGTGCCAGCAGTGATAGACGGATGAACACTGAAGCTTTCTTT	CASSDRRMNTEAFF
TRBJ2-3	-	-	TRBV4-1	TGCGCCAGCAGCCAAGAACCGACGCTGGGACTCCGGGCGGCAGATACGCAGTATTTT	CASSQEPTLGLRAADTQYF
TRBJ2-3	-	-	TRBV6-5	TGTGCCAGCGCCCTTTTCTGGGGTCGTACAGATACGCAGTATTTT	CASALFWGRTDTQYF
TRBJ1-5	-	-	TRBV27	TGTGCCAGCTGTCCCAGGGTTGGACAGCCCCAGCATTTT	CASCPRVGQPQHF
TRBJ2-1	-	TRBD2	TRBV9	TGTGCCAGCAGCCAAGGTGGAGGACTAGGAGGCAATGAGCAGTTCTTC	CASSQGGGLGGNEQFF
TRBJ1-5	once	-	TRBV27	TGTGCCAGCAGTTCTTACACAGACCTAAATCAGCCCCAGCATTTT	CASSSYTDLNQPQHF
TRBJ2-1	-	TRBD2	TRBV19	TGTGCCAGTAGTGTAGACCGGGAGGGCTCCTACAATGAGCAGTTCTTC	CASSVDREGSYNEQFF
TRBJ2-7	-	-	TRBV9	TGTGCCAGCAGCGAGGGCGCAGGGACTTCCTACGAGCAGTACTTC	CASSEGAGTSYEQYF